This T cell receptor (beta chain) was recovered during a study of blood T cells in healthy people across ages. Study-level findings and limits: Naive T cell percentage showed a strong correlation with the diversity of TCR beta.

With 10 bases clipped from V and 8 bases from J, the junction kept 11 bases outside the gene matches. Germline-derived CDR1 and CDR2 are ENHRY and SYGVKD. The CDR3 contains 13 residues. Combining a sample-barcoded 5' primer with a J-beta primer mix, a second PCR ran for about 6 to 11 cycles. TCRdb re-called the 5' RACE reads with MiXCR, one entry per CDR3 protein. The sample contains more than 500,000 distinct CDR3 sequences, 27% of which appear only once. A remark on this clonotype: Antigen: not known.

Another study also made use of these data, one on T cells of mothers and their children.

The sequenced material came from blood. This sequence joins TRBV10-3 and TRBJ2-1; 7 bases match TRBD2. The clonotype originates from a boy between 2 and 10 years old in good health. The CDR3 sequence is CANRGDGSDEQFF. The CDR3 DNA reads as TGTGCCAACCGGGGGGACGGGTCAGATGAGCAGTTCTTC.